Listed here are 30 T cell receptor beta chains from one sample, sequenced in a study of early T cells in non-severe SARS-CoV-2 infection. TCRdb recomputed calls from the 5' RACE reads with MiXCR, one row per CDR3 protein. Of tens of thousands of distinct CDR3 sequences in the sample, 9% to 15% are singletons; the top ten hold around 4.5%. Sequencing used whole blood. The receptor source for this set is an adult who was a healthcare worker with PCR-confirmed SARS-CoV-2 infection or an uninfected control (not recorded which).

This clonotype was picked up a small number of times. The rearrangement uses TRBV2 and TRBJ2-5; 9 nucleotides match TRBD2. The CDR3 sequence is 13 residues long. Germline trimming cut 8 bases from V and 4 bases from J; bases unmatched to any gene: 5. Germline V gene sequence: CDR1 SNHLY, CDR2 FYNNEI. CDR3 loop: CASASGEVETQYF. The CDR3 DNA follows: TGTGCCAGCGCTAGCGGGGAGGTAGAGACCCAGTACTTC.

The chain combines TRBV2 with TRBJ2-5; 8 bases match TRBD2. The V gene end was trimmed by 4 bases and the J gene end by 3 bases; junction bases not matched to a gene: 4. The CDR3 consists of 14 residues. Germline loops: CDR1 SNHLY, CDR2 FYNNEI. The CDR3 reads CASSGGLAEETQYF. The DNA for the CDR3 is TGTGCCAGCAGTGGAGGACTAGCAGAAGAGACCCAGTACTTC.

This clonotype has only a few counts. The J gene is TRBJ1-2, the V gene TRBV2; the match to TRBD1 covers 10 bases. The CDR3 is made up of 15 amino acids. The germline gives CDR1 SNHLY, CDR2 FYNNEI. With V trimmed by 6 bases and J by 4 bases, 8 bases remained unmatched. This CDR3 reads CASRNQGTGVYGYTF. In nucleotides, the CDR3 is TGTGCCAGCAGAAATCAGGGGACAGGGGTCTATGGCTACACCTTC.

On this clonotype: A much larger clone sits a single nucleotide away, making a read error possible. The rearrangement uses TRBV7-6 and TRBJ2-7, with D uncertain. The CDR3 sequence is 15 residues long. Trimming took off 4 bases at V and 6 bases at J, with 19 bases between the two ends. Germline V lookup: CDR1 SGHVS, CDR2 FNYEAQ. In DNA, the CDR3 is TGTGCCAGCAGCTCCCCGGCGTCCGGTTCCGGCGAGCAGTACTTC. It specifies CASSSPASGSGEQYF.

This sequence joins TRBV12-3 or TRBV12-4 and TRBJ2-7; 10 positions match TRBD1. The CDR3 has 15 amino acids. After removal of 5 bases from V and 2 bases from J, the junction contained 6 bases not matched to a gene. Written as DNA, the CDR3 is TGTGCCAGCAGTCTACGGGACAGGGGACCCTACGAGCAGTACTTC. The encoded protein is CASSLRDRGPYEQYF.

The chain links TRBV20-1 to TRBJ2-7; D possibly corresponds to TRBD1 (5 bases). The CDR3 runs to 12 residues. CDR1 is DFQATT, CDR2 SNEGSKA, per germline (reference sequence). V was shortened by 7 bases and J by 3 bases, with 13 bases between the two germline ends. CDR3: CSVGGANYEQYF. The DNA of the CDR3 is TGCAGTGTAGGTGGGGCGAACTACGAGCAGTACTTC.

The chain recombines TRBV5-1 with TRBJ2-2; D may be TRBD2 (7 bases). Per the germline V gene, CDR1 is SGHRS and CDR2 is YFSETQ. V was clipped by 5 bases and J by 6 bases, with 14 bases between them. This CDR3 has 14 amino acids. CDR3 nucleotides: TGCGCCAGCAGAACTACCGGGGGGCCCGGGGAGCTGTTTTTT. Translated: CASRTTGGPGELFF.

The chain links TRBV29-1 to TRBJ1-1; D gene unclear. V was pared by 4 bases and J by 5 bases, with 8 bases between. The CDR3 spans 11 residues. Germline assignment: CDR1 SQVTM and CDR2 ANQGSEA. The CDR3 loop reads CSVGEVTEAFF. In DNA form, the CDR3 reads TGCAGCGTTGGTGAGGTGACTGAAGCTTTCTTT.

In its sample, this clonotype was seen many times. This chain links TRBV7-9 with TRBJ2-3; the D gene is possibly TRBD1 (6 bases). Trimming stripped 5 bases from V and 6 bases from J, with 15 bases between. This CDR3 has 14 amino acids. Germline assignment: CDR1 SEHNR and CDR2 FQNEAQ (reference sequence). CDR3 sequence: CASSLFSGEDTQYF. The CDR3 nucleotides are TGTGCCAGCAGCCTATTCTCAGGGGAGGATACGCAGTATTTT.

The sample holds a few counts of this clonotype. The rearrangement uses TRBV30 and TRBJ2-4; 8 nucleotides line up with TRBD1. There are 12 residues in the CDR3. CDR1 and CDR2 (germline): GTSNPN, SVGIG (reference sequence). The V and J ends lost 5 bases and 4 bases, in that order; junction bases with no gene match: 1. The DNA for the CDR3 is TGTGCCTGGGGACAGGGAAAAAACATTCAGTACTTC. The encoded protein is CAWGQGKNIQYF.

This clonotype came up a few times. This chain connects TRBV15 to TRBJ1-5; 7 nucleotides align to TRBD1. Germline CDR1 reads LNHNV; CDR2 reads YYDKDF (reference sequence). V was pared by 1 base and J by 7 bases, with 4 bases of the junction left unmatched. The CDR3 totals 14 residues. CDR3 in DNA: TGTGCCACCAGCAGAGGCAGGGGGGAACAGCCCCAGCATTTT. Its protein product is CATSRGRGEQPQHF.

This clonotype was seen at least ten times. This chain uses TRBV5-1 with TRBJ2-3, with a tentative D call TRBD1 (7 bases). Per germline, CDR1 SGHRS and CDR2 YFSETQ. V lost 4 bases and J lost 5, with 17 bases in between. This CDR3 is built from 15 residues. CDR3 nucleotides: TGCGCCAGCAGCCTCGGACAGGCGGAGGGAGATACGCAGTATTTT. This gives the protein CASSLGQAEGDTQYF.

This clonotype was seen at least ten times. The chain links TRBV12-3 or TRBV12-4 to TRBJ1-1; the D gene is possibly TRBD1 (6 bases). The ends were cut back, 2 bases at V and 5 bases at J, with 12 bases in the middle. The CDR3 extends over 14 amino acids. Here the CDR3 DNA reads TGTGCCAGCAGTTTAAGGGGGAGACAAACTGAAGCTTTCTTT. This sequence encodes CASSLRGRQTEAFF.

V usage is TRBV7-9 and J usage is TRBJ1-4, with unresolved D. This CDR3 region has 15 residues. The ends were cut back, 5 bases at V and 0 bases at J, with 10 bases in the middle. The germline gives CDR1 SEHNR, CDR2 FQNEAQ (reference sequence). The CDR3 is CASSVQHSTNEKLFF. The CDR3 bases are TGTGCCAGCAGCGTTCAGCATTCAACTAATGAAAAACTGTTTTTT.

This clonotype was seen at least ten times. The chain carries TRBV6-5 and TRBJ2-4, with TRBD1 identical over 10 bases. V was clipped by 4 bases and J by 7 bases; unmatched bases: 10. The CDR3 is made up of 16 amino acids. The germline gives CDR1 MNHEY, CDR2 SVGAGI. The CDR3 DNA follows: TGTGCCAGCAGTTTACGGACAGGGGGGTCGGGTAACATTCAGTACTTC. Its protein product is CASSLRTGGSGNIQYF.

This clonotype appeared a few times. The genes are TRBV20-1 and TRBJ1-2, with D uncertain. The V gene lost 0 bases and the J gene lost 4 bases, with 9 bases spanning the gap. The CDR3 has 13 residues. Per the germline V gene, CDR1 is DFQATT and CDR2 is SNEGSKA (reference sequence). This chain's CDR3 is CSAREQVSYGYTF. Here the CDR3 DNA reads TGCAGTGCTAGAGAGCAGGTGTCCTATGGCTACACCTTC.

The chain combines TRBV3-1 with TRBJ2-7, with TRBD1 as a possible D gene (5 bases). The CDR3 length is 13 residues. Germline V gene data show CDR1 as LGHDT and CDR2 as YNNKEL (reference sequence). V lost 2 bases, J lost 1 base, and 6 bases lay in between. CDR3 DNA sequence: TGTGCCAGCAGCCAACAGGGTTCCTACGAGCAGTACTTC. Its translation: CASSQQGSYEQYF.

The chain couples TRBV6-6 to TRBJ1-3; D is possibly TRBD1 (5 bases). The CDR3 totals 14 residues. V was shortened by 10 bases and J by 0 bases, with 13 bases between the two germline ends. Germline V gene lookup returns CDR1 MNHNY and CDR2 SVGAGI (reference sequence). CDR3 sequence: CATSGDLSGNTIYF. As DNA, the CDR3 is TGTGCCACCTCTGGGGACCTCTCTGGAAACACCATATATTTT.

As regards this clonotype: This may arise from a read error, as a much more abundant clone is one base away. The chain employs TRBV18 and TRBJ2-5; the match to TRBD1 covers 7 bases. CDR1 and CDR2 from the germline V gene are KGHSH and LQKENI. This CDR3 has 14 amino acids. Here the CDR3 reads CASSLRTGQEIQYF. The CDR3 DNA follows: TGTGCCAGCTCACTGAGGACAGGACAAGAGATCCAGTACTTC.

This clonotype has a handful of counts. This chain links TRBV12-3 or TRBV12-4 with TRBJ1-3, with D possibly matching TRBD1 (6 bases). Trimming removed 8 bases from V and 8 bases from J, with 22 bases in between. There are 15 residues in the CDR3. Written as DNA, the CDR3 is TGTGCCAGCGGAATATTACAGGGAATGAAACACACCATATATTTT. Amino acids: CASGILQGMKHTIYF.

This clonotype appeared many times. The rearrangement links TRBV6-1 to TRBJ1-5; D is unclear. From germline, CDR1 is MNHNS and CDR2 SASEGT. This CDR3 is 14 amino acids long. The V end was cut by 10 bases, the J end by 0 bases, with 13 bases between. The CDR3 loop is CATSIGDSNQPQHF. DNA of the CDR3: TGTGCCACCTCTATTGGGGATAGCAATCAGCCCCAGCATTTT.

This clonotype was seen a handful of times. The chain links TRBV14 to TRBJ1-1, with a tentative D call TRBD1 (6 bases). V lost 2 bases and J 1 base, leaving 14 bases between the germline ends. The CDR3 consists of 16 residues. Germline CDR1 and CDR2: SGHDN and FVKESK. CDR3 region: CASSQTRGGRNTEAFF. CDR3 nucleotides: TGTGCCAGCAGCCAAACGAGAGGGGGACGGAACACTGAAGCTTTCTTT.

This clonotype has ten or more counts. The rearrangement uses TRBV6-5 and TRBJ1-1; D is uncertain. The CDR3 sequence is 13 residues long. Trimming shortened V by 0 bases and J by 0 bases, and 2 bases separated the two germline ends. From germline, CDR1 is MNHEY and CDR2 SVGAGI. The CDR3 sequence is CASSYSLNTEAFF. CDR3 nucleotides: TGTGCCAGCAGTTACTCACTGAACACTGAAGCTTTCTTT.

The chain joins TRBV4-1 to TRBJ2-2; no clear D gene. The germline gives CDR1 MGHRA, CDR2 YSYEKL. V gave up 10 bases and J gave up 0 bases, with 6 bases separating them. The CDR3 covers 12 residues. CDR3 DNA sequence: TGCGCCACTGGATCGAACACCGGGGAGCTGTTTTTT. It is translated as CATGSNTGELFF.

This clonotype occurred a few times. This CDR3 fails to terminate in the conserved phenylalanine or tryptophan, so it likely reflects a read error. The DNA is left out, because the CDR3 cannot be placed on it with certainty; the CDR3 is given as TCRdb lists it. This sequence joins TRBV29-1 and TRBJ2-1; the DNA was not compared with TRBD2, the D call given in the table. Germline V lookup: CDR1 SQVTM, CDR2 ANQGSEA. The CDR3 spans 9 residues, counting both ends. The CDR3: CSAEGHPPS.

In this sample, this clonotype turned up a few times. V usage is TRBV11-2 and J usage is TRBJ2-7; D unclear. CDR1 is SGHAT, CDR2 FQNNGV, per germline. V shed 7 bases and J shed 6 bases, with 22 bases lying between them. The CDR3 is 15 amino acids. The CDR3, as DNA: TGTGCCAGCATGTCCTCTTCACGTCCTTCAAGCGAGCAGTACTTC. As protein: CASMSSSRPSSEQYF. Filled out from reference TRBV11-2 and TRBJ2-7, the complete variable domain reads EAGVAQSPRYKIIEKRQSVAFWCNPISGHATLYWYQQILGQGPKLLIQFQNNGVVDDSQLPKDRFSAERLKGVDSTLKIQPAKLEDSAVYLCASMSSSRPSSEQYFGPGTRLTVT.

The table lists this clonotype with many counts. The J gene is TRBJ1-4, the V gene TRBV14, with a tentative D call TRBD1 (5 bases). Trimming left V 4 bases short and J 3 bases short, with 9 bases between. Germline V CDR1 and CDR2: SGHDN, FVKESK. The CDR3 is made up of 14 amino acids. The DNA for the CDR3 is TGTGCCAGCAGCCCCCGGGGCGCTAATGAAAAACTGTTTTTT. Translation gives CASSPRGANEKLFF.

The J gene is TRBJ1-1, the V gene TRBV6-5; the D gene is possibly TRBD1 (5 bases). This CDR3 spans 15 amino acids. The V end was cut by 4 bases, the J end by 2 bases, with 14 bases between. Germline CDR1 reads MNHEY; CDR2 reads SVGAGI. As DNA, the CDR3 is TGTGCCAGCAGTTCGGAAGGTCAGGGAAACACTGAAGCTTTCTTT. It yields the protein CASSSEGQGNTEAFF.

V is TRBV12-3 or TRBV12-4 and J is TRBJ2-1; 7 bases match TRBD2. The ends lost 5 bases at V and 5 bases at J; junction bases unmatched: 6. CDR3 length: 14 residues. CDR3 protein: CASSQTLANNEQFF. Written as DNA, the CDR3 is TGTGCCAGCAGTCAAACACTAGCGAACAATGAGCAGTTCTTC.

The CDR3 is CASSPGQTIEAFF. The CDR3, as DNA: TGTGCCAGCAGTCCGGGACAGACCATTGAAGCTTTCTTT. The chain has TRBV6-1 and TRBJ1-1; TRBD1 matches 7 bases. With V trimmed by 5 bases and J by 7 bases, 7 bases remained unmatched. Germline V lookup: CDR1 MNHNS, CDR2 SASEGT. CDR3 length: 13 amino acids.